The 9 T cell receptor beta chains below come from one sample, sequenced in a study of T-cell memory formation after mild COVID-19. Using its own MiXCR run on the 5' RACE reads, TCRdb lists one record per CDR3 protein. The sample contains a few hundred thousand distinct CDR3 sequences, 20% to 25% of which appear only once. The material sequenced was PBMCs or a T cell subset sorted from them (not recorded which). The receptors stem from a man aged 18 to 29 who had mild COVID-19 (a few samples of this study predate the infection). Cell type and time point are not known.

J is TRBJ1-1 and V is TRBV7-2, with 8 bases fitting TRBD1. The CDR3 runs 16 residues. Germline V gives CDR1 SGHTA, CDR2 FQGNSA. Trimming took 3 bases from V and 0 from J; bases not matched to a gene: 6. The CDR3 sequence is CASSFGQGEMNTEAFF. The CDR3, as DNA: TGTGCCAGCAGCTTCGGACAGGGAGAGATGAACACTGAAGCTTTCTTT.

CDR3: CATKGGRVEPQHF. CDR3 bases: TGTGCCACCAAGGGGGGCAGGGTAGAGCCCCAGCATTTT. The J gene is TRBJ1-5, the V gene TRBV19; D perhaps matches TRBD1 (6 bases). Between the trimmed V and J ends, which lost 10 bases and 8 bases, there was a span of 18 bases. Germline-derived CDR1 and CDR2 are LNHDA and SQIVND (reference sequence). This CDR3 has 13 residues.

The CDR3, as DNA: TGCAGTGCTAGAGATATGCGGGGGGGCCTCACCGGGGAGCTGTTTTTT. The encoded protein is CSARDMRGGLTGELFF. The chain employs TRBV20-1 and TRBJ2-2, with 9 bases matching TRBD2. The V and J ends lost 0 bases and 4 bases, in that order; junction bases with no gene match: 6. In germline, CDR1 is DFQATT, CDR2 SNEGSKA (reference sequence). CDR3 length: 16 residues.

This clonotype was detected only a few times. The chain is built from TRBV7-9 and TRBJ2-1; either TRBD1 or TRBD2 may supply D (5 bases each). Germline assignment: CDR1 SEHNR and CDR2 FQNEAQ (reference sequence). V was trimmed by 3 bases and J by 7 bases, leaving 10 bases between them. The CDR3 spans 13 residues. The CDR3 loop reads CASSLGVSNEQFF. The CDR3 coding sequence is TGTGCCAGCAGCTTGGGGGTTTCGAATGAGCAGTTCTTC.

This clonotype has a handful of counts. The rearrangement uses TRBV6-1 and TRBJ2-3, with 13 positions matching TRBD2. J gave up 5 bases and V 6 bases, and 8 bases lay outside the gene matches. Germline CDR1 and CDR2: MNHNS and SASEGT. The length of the CDR3 is 16 residues. CDR3 region: CASRPTSGGAGDTQYF. The DNA of the CDR3 is TGTGCCAGCAGACCAACTAGCGGGGGGGCTGGAGATACGCAGTATTTT.

This clonotype was found a few times. The genes are TRBV29-1 and TRBJ2-2, with a weak D call TRBD1 (6 bases). The V and J ends lost 4 bases and 0 bases respectively, with 6 bases between them. The CDR3 contains 13 residues. Per the germline V gene, CDR1 is SQVTM and CDR2 is ANQGSEA. CDR3: CSVGTANTGELFF. CDR3 in DNA: TGCAGCGTTGGGACAGCGAACACCGGGGAGCTGTTTTTT.

V usage is TRBV4-3 and J usage is TRBJ2-2; D uncertain. The CDR3 loop spans 14 amino acids. The V gene lost 5 bases and the J gene lost 0 bases, with 7 bases spanning the gap. Germline V CDR1 and CDR2: LGHNA, YSLEER. For the CDR3, the DNA is TGCGCCAGCAGCGTATACGCGAACACCGGGGAGCTGTTTTTT. It is translated as CASSVYANTGELFF.

This clonotype was counted ten times or more. J is TRBJ2-7 and V is TRBV29-1; D not resolved. CDR1 SQVTM and CDR2 ANQGSEA come from the germline V gene. The length of the CDR3 is 13 residues. Trimming took 5 bases from V and 4 from J, leaving 15 bases between them. The CDR3 sequence: CSVNAAGNYEQYF. The CDR3 DNA sequence: TGCAGCGTTAACGCGGCAGGAAATTACGAGCAGTACTTC.

The V gene is TRBV20-1, the J gene TRBJ1-2; no firm D call. The germline V gene has CDR1 DFQATT and CDR2 SNEGSKA (reference sequence). This CDR3 region has 12 residues. V was clipped by 1 base and J by 2 bases, with 5 bases between them. This CDR3 is CSARAMNYGYTF. Written as DNA, the CDR3 is TGCAGTGCTAGAGCGATGAACTATGGCTACACCTTC.